This T cell receptor (beta chain) was sequenced in a study of human T cells and chemical hapten exposure. The study, taken as a whole, reports: The number of TCRs above 1 in 1000 frequency did not change after DPC sensitization. Expanded TCR counts at PT1 were positively correlated with the patch test score. While controls formed fewer of them, expanded TCRs formed significantly more large CDR3 similarity clusters.

Unique molecular identifiers were linked by the library to individual cDNA molecules. TCRdb re-analysed the RACE reads in MiXCR, keeping a single row per CDR3 protein. This table holds fewer than 200,000 distinct CDR3 sequences, about 20% found once. The sample's time point: patch test 1, 2 weeks after DPC sensitization. Specified treatment: therapeutic diphenylcyclopropenone sensitization with weekly scalp DPC. Germline V gene data show CDR1 as GTSNPN and CDR2 as SVGIG (reference sequence). The CDR3 totals 17 residues. The V gene end was trimmed by 0 bases and the J gene end by 2 bases; junction bases not matched to a gene: 10. As concerns this clonotype: Antigen specificity is unknown.

The source material was whole blood, sampled in connection with sensitization to the hapten diphenylcyclopropenone (DPC). The chain joins TRBV30 to TRBJ2-5; 9 bases line up with TRBD2. The source is a woman between 50 and 59 years old with alopecia areata. Some clones in this sample may be carry-over from other donors' samples. CDR3 coding DNA: TGTGCCTGGAGTGTAGACTTCATCCTAGCGGGACAAGAGACCCAGTACTTC. It encodes CAWSVDFILAGQETQYF.